The entry below describes one T cell receptor (beta chain). This sample stems from a study of STAT5B mutations in CD4+ large granular lymphocyte leukemia. Produced via immunoSEQ multiplex PCR; TCRdb's table is partial and in-frame only. The sample includes some 30,000 clones, around 85% of them seen just once. This CDR3 comprises 17 residues. CDR1 MNHEY and CDR2 SMNVEV come from the germline V gene (reference sequence). The ends were cut back, 2 bases at V and 7 bases at J, with 20 bases in the middle. The source material was CD4+ T cells from blood buffy coats. This sequence originates from a human donor in good health. The V and J genes are TRBV27 and TRBJ1-4; D may be TRBD1 (5 bases). In DNA form, the CDR3 reads TGTGCCAGCAGTTTAGTGGGACGGAGGCAGGGAGGTGAAAAACTGTTTTTT. Its protein product is CASSLVGRRQGGEKLFF. Drawing the rest from reference TRBV27 and TRBJ1-4, the complete variable domain is EAQVTQNPRYLITVTGKKLTVTCSQNMNHEYMSWYRQDPGLGLRQIYYSMNVEVTDKGDVPEGYKVSRKEKRNFPLILESPSPNQTSLYFCASSLVGRRQGGEKLFFGSGTQLSVL.